The rows below give T cell receptor beta chains drawn from one sample of a study of blood T cells in healthy people across ages. TCRdb analysed the 5' RACE reads with MiXCR anew, one entry per CDR3 protein. The sample comprises 1 million to 1.2 million distinct CDR3 sequences, 30% to 40% of which are singletons, and around 12% rests with the top ten. Sequencing input: blood. All receptors come from a man younger than 35 in good health. Each CDR3 is given with its conserved first and last residue. A D gene is named only where the DNA matches it firmly. Only some rows state a clone size, as once, few, many or a class for expanded clones.

j_gene: TRBJ1-4; abundance: NA; v_gene: TRBV7-6; d_gene: NA; CDR3nt: TGTGTCAGCAGCTTAGCCCCTCCGACCGGGAAACTGTTTTTT; CDR3aa: CVSSLAPPTGKLFF
j_gene: TRBJ1-4; abundance: NA; v_gene: TRBV5-1; d_gene: NA; CDR3nt: TGCGCCAGCAGCTTGGATGAGGGAAAACTGTTTTTT; CDR3aa: CASSLDEGKLFF
j_gene: TRBJ1-2; abundance: NA; v_gene: TRBV27; d_gene: TRBD1; CDR3nt: TGTGCCACTTCGACAGGGACGGGCTATGGCTACACCTTC; CDR3aa: CATSTGTGYGYTF
j_gene: TRBJ1-1; abundance: NA; v_gene: TRBV5-1; d_gene: TRBD1; CDR3nt: TGCGCCAGCAGCCGCCGGACAGGGGTAAGGACTGAAGCTTTCTTT; CDR3aa: CASSRRTGVRTEAFF
j_gene: TRBJ2-1; abundance: few; v_gene: TRBV20-1; d_gene: NA; CDR3nt: TGCAGTGCCCGGTCCGGGGGTAGGGGCAATGAGCAGTTCTTC; CDR3aa: CSARSGGRGNEQFF
j_gene: TRBJ2-7; abundance: many; v_gene: TRBV12-3/TRBV12-4; d_gene: TRBD1; CDR3nt: TGTGCCAGCAGTCCCCGGGACAGCTCCTACGAGCAGTACTTC; CDR3aa: CASSPRDSSYEQYF
j_gene: TRBJ1-4; abundance: few; v_gene: TRBV29-1; d_gene: TRBD1; CDR3nt: TGCAGCGCGGGGGACAGGGAGTCCGGTAATAATGAAAAACTGTTTTTT; CDR3aa: CSAGDRESGNNEKLFF
j_gene: TRBJ1-2; abundance: NA; v_gene: TRBV3-1; d_gene: NA; CDR3nt: TGTGCCAGCAGCCCGAGAGATGGCGGGATTTATGGCTACACCTTC; CDR3aa: CASSPRDGGIYGYTF
j_gene: TRBJ1-5; abundance: NA; v_gene: TRBV20-1; d_gene: TRBD1; CDR3nt: TGCAGTGCTGGTACAGGGGGCGCAGGGGCAAGAAATCAGCCCCAGCATTTT; CDR3aa: CSAGTGGAGARNQPQHF
j_gene: TRBJ2-7; abundance: few; v_gene: TRBV20-1; d_gene: NA; CDR3nt: TGCAGTGCTCAGGGCCAAGCCTACGAGCAGTACTTC; CDR3aa: CSAQGQAYEQYF
j_gene: TRBJ1-2; abundance: few; v_gene: TRBV12-3/TRBV12-4; d_gene: TRBD1; CDR3nt: TGTGCCAGCAGTTTTGAAGGAACAGGGGCGAACTATGGCTACACCTTC; CDR3aa: CASSFEGTGANYGYTF
j_gene: TRBJ1-4; abundance: few; v_gene: TRBV15; d_gene: NA; CDR3nt: TGTGCCACCAGCGCCCGGGACACCGTCTTTCTTGAAAAACTGTTTTTT; CDR3aa: CATSARDTVFLEKLFF
j_gene: TRBJ1-2; abundance: NA; v_gene: TRBV20-1; d_gene: TRBD1; CDR3nt: TGCAGTGCTCCCCCCGGGGGGACAGTCTATGGCTACACCTTC; CDR3aa: CSAPPGGTVYGYTF
j_gene: TRBJ2-5; abundance: once; v_gene: TRBV25-1; d_gene: NA; CDR3nt: TGTGCCAGCAGTGAAAATAAACTAGAAGGGGAGACCCAGTACTTC; CDR3aa: CASSENKLEGETQYF
j_gene: TRBJ2-1; abundance: NA; v_gene: TRBV20-1; d_gene: TRBD2; CDR3nt: TGCAGTGCTAGAGATCGTCCGCTAGCGGGGAAGCGTGAGCAGTTCTTC; CDR3aa: CSARDRPLAGKREQFF
j_gene: TRBJ2-7; abundance: few; v_gene: TRBV5-6; d_gene: NA; CDR3nt: TGTGCCAGCAGCCTGCGCGGCCGCTTCCACGAGCAGTACTTC; CDR3aa: CASSLRGRFHEQYF
j_gene: TRBJ1-2; abundance: NA; v_gene: TRBV6-6; d_gene: NA; CDR3nt: TGTGCCAGCAGTTACTCGAGGACAGCCTATGGCTACACCTTC; CDR3aa: CASSYSRTAYGYTF
j_gene: TRBJ2-3; abundance: NA; v_gene: TRBV3-1; d_gene: NA; CDR3nt: TGTGCCAGCAGGGGAGCCGCCACAGATACGCAGTATTTT; CDR3aa: CASRGAATDTQYF
j_gene: TRBJ1-5; abundance: once; v_gene: TRBV6-2/TRBV6-3; d_gene: NA; CDR3nt: TGTGCCAGCATAAGAGGCGGGAGCAATCAGCCCCAGCATTTT; CDR3aa: CASIRGGSNQPQHF
j_gene: TRBJ1-1; abundance: NA; v_gene: TRBV6-2/TRBV6-3; d_gene: NA; CDR3nt: TGTGCCAGCAGTTACTCCGGGGGCCCTGAAGCTTTCTTT; CDR3aa: CASSYSGGPEAFF
j_gene: TRBJ2-7; abundance: many; v_gene: TRBV6-5; d_gene: TRBD1; CDR3nt: TGTGCCAGCAGTTCGCCGGGACAGGGGCACTACGAGCAGTACTTC; CDR3aa: CASSSPGQGHYEQYF
j_gene: TRBJ2-7; abundance: NA; v_gene: TRBV11-1; d_gene: NA; CDR3nt: TGTGCCAGCAGCTTAGAAGCAGAGCAGTACTTC; CDR3aa: CASSLEAEQYF